This record concerns one T cell receptor beta chain sequence. Its antigen is as yet unknown. CDR1 and CDR2 from the germline V gene are LNHDA and SQIVND (reference sequence). The germline V and J ends were trimmed by 3 bases and 0 bases, with 8 bases remaining between them. CDR3 size: 15 residues. Blood got drawn at baseline, again on cycle 4 day 1, and then on cycle 7 day 1. The table came from immunoSEQ multiplex PCR; TCRdb's copy has only in-frame clones and leaves some out. The data hold about 18,000 clones, with roughly four fifths observed a single time. These data belong to a study of OX40 agonist ivuxolimab in advanced cancers. Study-wide results and limits: Doses of 0.1 to 3.0 mg/kg were accompanied by clonal expansion of CD4+ and CD8+ blood T cells by week 6. Determination of antigen specificity was not performed for the expanded peripheral T cells.

This specimen consisted of CD4+ or CD8+ T cells sorted from blood, obtained in a trial of the OX40 agonist ivuxolimab. The gene calls are TRBV19 and TRBJ2-2; no clear D. This clonotype was sampled from an adult with an advanced solid tumor such as melanoma, head and neck, liver or kidney cancer. Here the CDR3 DNA reads TGTGCCAGTAGTATGGGCCACCCGAACACCGGGGAGCTGTTTTTT. This translates into CASSMGHPNTGELFF.